The source of this T cell receptor (beta chain) is a study of beta chain features in type 1 diabetes. This clone came up a few times. The sequenced template was cDNA made from the entire isolated RNA. The table came from immunoSEQ multiplex PCR; TCRdb's copy has only in-frame clones and leaves some out. The data contain around 300,000 clones, 8% of them singletons. The CDR3 length is 15 residues. The germline gives CDR1 MDHEN, CDR2 SYDVKM. Unmatched junction bases numbered 8, after V lost 7 bases and J lost 2 bases. Sequenced: central memory CD4+ T cells from blood. The chain carries TRBV28 and TRBJ2-5; 9 nucleotides match TRBD2. The TCR sequence derives from a woman under 30 in good health. The CDR3 here is CASTWSGGPQETQYF. As DNA, the CDR3 is TGTGCCAGCACCTGGAGCGGGGGGCCGCAAGAGACCCAGTACTTC. The full variable domain, rest sourced from reference TRBV28 and TRBJ2-5, is DVKVTQSSRYLVKRTGEKVFLECVQDMDHENMFWYRQDPGLGLRLIYFSYDVKMKEKGDIPEGYSVSREKKERFSLILESASTNQTSMYLCASTWSGGPQETQYFGPGTRLLVL.